This TCR beta chain was captured by sequencing in a study of neurological immune-mediated disorders. This clonotype was seen at least ten times. TCRdb independently ran MiXCR on the 5' RACE reads; one entry per CDR3 protein. The data contain tens of thousands of distinct CDR3 sequences, approximately 10% of them singletons. Trimming took off 6 bases at V and 3 bases at J, with 11 bases between the two ends. Germline CDR1 and CDR2: MRHNA and SNTAGT. The CDR3 is 13 amino acids. This TCR was recovered from a man aged 55 to 69 in good health. Sequencing was performed on PBMCs. V and J are TRBV6-4 and TRBJ1-2; no clear D. CDR3 coding DNA: TGTGCCAGCAGCCCAGGTGGGGACTATGGCTACACCTTC. Its protein is CASSPGGDYGYTF.